This record looks at one T cell receptor (beta chain) sequence and its context. The data stem from a study of blood T cell repertoires in COVID-19. Study summary: PBMCs, B-cell-depleted T cells, or T cells were the source of the cDNA or gDNA that made up the material.

In the original processing: Scientists estimated how many nucleated cells there were by amplifying reference gene primers. The repertoire was sequenced with immunoSEQ multiplex PCR; TCRdb's copy has only in-frame clones and lacks some. V and J calls and clone size come straight from that table; D and trimming were deduced from the DNA. The sample contains 270,000 or so clones, approximately 80% of which appear only once. The CDR3 has 16 residues. Unmatched junction bases numbered 8, after V lost 4 bases and J lost 2 bases. Germline V gives CDR1 LNHDA, CDR2 SQIVND (reference sequence). Sequencing was carried out using peripheral blood. This TCR was sampled from a human donor in a cohort sampled during active COVID-19. The rearrangement joins TRBV19 to TRBJ1-5, with 7 bases matching TRBD1. CDR3 sequence: CASSKTGASGNQPQHF. CDR3 coding DNA: TGTGCCAGTAGTAAAACAGGGGCGAGTGGCAATCAGCCCCAGCATTTT.